This T cell receptor beta chain was sequenced for a study of blood T cell repertoires in COVID-19. About the study: From the United States, Italy and Spain came samples of acute and convalescent COVID-19. The analysed material was cDNA or gDNA that came from T cells, B-cell-depleted T cells, or PBMCs.

Original methodology: Amplification with reference gene primers provided the estimates of nucleated cell counts. The data were produced by immunoSEQ multiplex PCR, yet TCRdb's version contains in-frame clones alone and is incomplete. V and J calls and clone size are those listed in that table; D and trimming were worked out from the DNA. This table has 95,000 to 150,000 clones, more than 70% appearing once. Germline trimming cut 8 bases from V and 1 base from J; bases unmatched to any gene: 6. CDR3 length equals 13 residues. Germline lookup yields CDR1 SGDLS and CDR2 YYNGEE. The V gene is TRBV9, the J gene TRBJ2-7, with TRBD1 matching 7 bases. This receptor was obtained from a man between 60 and 70 years old with acute or convalescent COVID-19. The sample was peripheral blood. The CDR3 is CARPRDSSYEQYF. DNA for the CDR3: TGTGCCAGACCCCGGGACAGTTCCTACGAGCAGTACTTC. The whole variable domain, filled in from reference TRBV9 and TRBJ2-7, reads DSGVTQTPKHLITATGQRVTLRCSPRSGDLSVYWYQQSLDQGLQFLIQYYNGEERAKGNILERFSAQQFPDLHSELNLSSLELGDSALYFCARPRDSSYEQYFGPGTRLTVT.